Below, one TCR beta chain is given with its context. The antigen remains unidentified. Time point described: week 5, during vaccination. Mutant IDH1 20-mer peptide, at 300 ug, made up each vaccine dose, with topical imiquimod. New astrocytomas of WHO grade 3 or 4 that were IDH1-mutant and ATRX-lost were found in the donors. This sample was taken from a study of a mutant IDH1 vaccine in newly diagnosed glioma. Study in general: Patients were given eight vaccinations, scheduled in weeks 1, 3, 5, 7, 11, 15, 19 and 23. The study started vaccination 4-6 weeks after radiotherapy alone, or with temozolomide cycles.

Assay used: immunoSEQ multiplex PCR; TCRdb lists only in-frame clones, some missing. The sample contains around 50,000 clones, 80% to 90% of which appear only once. The CDR3 loop spans 14 amino acids. The V and J ends lost 3 bases and 2 bases respectively, with 10 bases between them. Germline V gives CDR1 SNHLY, CDR2 FYNNEI. The source was PBMCs, collected from a glioma patient whose treatment included an IDH1 peptide vaccine. The TCR comes from a woman in her thirties or forties with glioma. The V gene is TRBV2, the J gene TRBJ1-1; D call uncertain. The CDR3 nucleotides are TGTGCCAGCAGTGATCTCTCAGATAACACTGAAGCTTTCTTT. Protein sequence: CASSDLSDNTEAFF.